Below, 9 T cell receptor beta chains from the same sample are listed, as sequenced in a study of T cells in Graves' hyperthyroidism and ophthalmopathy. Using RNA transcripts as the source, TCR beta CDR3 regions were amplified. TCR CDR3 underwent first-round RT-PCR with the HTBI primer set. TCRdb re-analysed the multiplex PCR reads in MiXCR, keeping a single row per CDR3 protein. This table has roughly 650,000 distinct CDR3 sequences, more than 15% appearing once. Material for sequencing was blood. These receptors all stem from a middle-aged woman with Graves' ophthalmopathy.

Written as DNA, the CDR3 is TGTGCCAGCAGTTCATTGACAGGGCGGTTAGGGGCAGATACGCAGTATTTT. The encoded protein is CASSSLTGRLGADTQYF. The J gene is TRBJ2-3, the V gene TRBV28; 7 positions match TRBD1. The CDR3 is made up of 17 amino acids. With V trimmed by 4 bases and J by 4 bases, 14 bases remained unmatched. Germline CDR1 is MDHEN and CDR2 is SYDVKM.

CDR3 nucleotides: TGTGCCTGGAGGGTTCGGACAGCTGGCAATTCACCCCTCCACTTT. This translates into CAWRVRTAGNSPLHF. This chain connects TRBV30 to TRBJ1-6; D might be TRBD1 (6 bases). Between the trimmed V and J ends, which lost 3 bases and 7 bases, there was a span of 16 bases. Germline V gene sequence: CDR1 GTSNPN, CDR2 SVGIG (reference sequence). This CDR3 has 15 residues.

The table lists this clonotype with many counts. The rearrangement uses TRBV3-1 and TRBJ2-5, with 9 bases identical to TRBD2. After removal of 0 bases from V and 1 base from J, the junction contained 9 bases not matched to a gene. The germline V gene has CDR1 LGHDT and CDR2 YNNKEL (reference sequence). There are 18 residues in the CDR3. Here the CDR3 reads CASSQDRGSGRSQETQYF. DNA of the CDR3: TGTGCCAGCAGCCAAGATCGGGGGAGCGGGAGGTCCCAAGAGACCCAGTACTTC.

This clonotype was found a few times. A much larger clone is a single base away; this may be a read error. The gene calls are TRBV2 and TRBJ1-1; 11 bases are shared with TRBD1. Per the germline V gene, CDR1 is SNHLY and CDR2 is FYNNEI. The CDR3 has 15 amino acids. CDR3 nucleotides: TGTGCCGGCAGGGTACTTGGACAGGGGGCGGCTGAAGCTTTCTTT. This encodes CAGRVLGQGAAEAFF.

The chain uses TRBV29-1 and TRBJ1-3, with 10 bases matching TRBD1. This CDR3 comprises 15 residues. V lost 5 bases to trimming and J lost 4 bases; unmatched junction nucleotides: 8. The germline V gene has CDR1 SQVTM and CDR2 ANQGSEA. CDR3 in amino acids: CSVPGQGLRGNTIYF. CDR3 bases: TGCAGCGTTCCGGGACAGGGGCTAAGGGGAAACACCATATATTTT.

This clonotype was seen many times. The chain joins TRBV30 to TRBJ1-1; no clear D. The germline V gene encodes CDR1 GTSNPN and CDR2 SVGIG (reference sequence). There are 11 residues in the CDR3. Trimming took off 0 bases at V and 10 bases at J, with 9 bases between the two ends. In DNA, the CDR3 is TGTGCCTGGAGTGTACTTCGAGGAGCTTTCTTT. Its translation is CAWSVLRGAFF.

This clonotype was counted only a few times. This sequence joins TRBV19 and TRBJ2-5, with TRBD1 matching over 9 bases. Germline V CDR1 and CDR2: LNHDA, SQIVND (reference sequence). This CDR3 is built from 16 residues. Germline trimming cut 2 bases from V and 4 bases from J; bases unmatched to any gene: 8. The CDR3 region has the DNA TGTGCCAGTAGTATATTCACCGGGACAGGGAGAGAGACCCAGTACTTC. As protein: CASSIFTGTGRETQYF.

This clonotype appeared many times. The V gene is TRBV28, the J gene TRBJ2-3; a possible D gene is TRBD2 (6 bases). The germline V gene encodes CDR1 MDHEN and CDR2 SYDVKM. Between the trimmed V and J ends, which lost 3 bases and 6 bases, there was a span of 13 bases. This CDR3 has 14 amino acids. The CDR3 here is CASSFPGLDDTQYF. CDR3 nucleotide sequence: TGTGCCAGCAGTTTTCCGGGACTGGATGATACGCAGTATTTT. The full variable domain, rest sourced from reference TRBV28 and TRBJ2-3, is DVKVTQSSRYLVKRTGEKVFLECVQDMDHENMFWYRQDPGLGLRLIYFSYDVKMKEKGDIPEGYSVSREKKERFSLILESASTNQTSMYLCASSFPGLDDTQYFGPGTRLTVL.

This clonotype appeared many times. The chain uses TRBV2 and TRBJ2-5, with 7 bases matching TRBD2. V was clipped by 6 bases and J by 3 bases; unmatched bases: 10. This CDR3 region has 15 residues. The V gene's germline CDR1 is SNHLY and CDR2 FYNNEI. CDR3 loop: CASRNDGLAEETQYF. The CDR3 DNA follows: TGTGCCAGCAGAAATGATGGGCTAGCGGAAGAGACCCAGTACTTC.